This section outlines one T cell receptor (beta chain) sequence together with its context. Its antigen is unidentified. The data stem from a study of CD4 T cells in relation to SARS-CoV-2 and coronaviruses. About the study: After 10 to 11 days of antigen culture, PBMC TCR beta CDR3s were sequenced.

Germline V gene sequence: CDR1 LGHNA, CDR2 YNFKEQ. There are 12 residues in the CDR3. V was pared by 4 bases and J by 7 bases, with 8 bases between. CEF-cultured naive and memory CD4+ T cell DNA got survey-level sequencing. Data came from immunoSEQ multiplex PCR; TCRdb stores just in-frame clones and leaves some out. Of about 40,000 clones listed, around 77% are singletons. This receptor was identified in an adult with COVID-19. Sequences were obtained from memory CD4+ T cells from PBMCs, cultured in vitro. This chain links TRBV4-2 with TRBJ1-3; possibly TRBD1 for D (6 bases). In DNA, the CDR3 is TGTGCCAGCAGCCCCCAGGGGAACACCATATATTTT. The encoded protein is CASSPQGNTIYF.